These T cell receptor beta chains were read from a single sample in a study of control samples from healthy donors and cancer patients. Libraries were prepared by immunoSEQ multiplex PCR; TCRdb keeps only in-frame clonotypes and omits some of them. The data hold roughly 86,000 clones, with roughly 89% observed a single time. Sequenced input: blood. These receptors all stem from a young man in good health. The CDR3 runs from the conserved cysteine through the conserved F or W. A D gene is named only where the DNA matches it firmly. Not all rows give a size; the values are once, few, many and, for expanded clones, a class.

V	J	D	size	length	CDR3	DNA
TRBV10-3	TRBJ2-3	NA	NA	14	CAIRLAPSTDTQYF	TGTGCCATCCGGCTAGCGCCAAGCACAGATACGCAGTATTTT
TRBV7-3	TRBJ2-2	TRBD2	NA	18	CASSLKGTSGSNVGELFF	TGTGCCAGCAGCTTGAAAGGGACTAGCGGGAGTAACGTCGGGGAGCTGTTTTTT
TRBV19	TRBJ2-7	TRBD2	NA	14	CASSSGSRRDEQYF	TGTGCCAGTAGTAGCGGGAGTCGTAGAGACGAGCAGTACTTC
TRBV7-3	TRBJ2-1	NA	NA	15	CASSLGRGPYNEQFF	TGTGCCAGCAGCTTGGGCAGGGGTCCCTACAATGAGCAGTTCTTC
TRBV3-1/TRBV3-2	TRBJ2-7	NA	NA	12	CASSVVGGEQYF	TGTGCCAGCAGCGTAGTTGGGGGGGAGCAGTACTTC
TRBV24-1	TRBJ2-7	TRBD1	NA	15	CATSDPGQGFYEQYF	TGTGCCACCAGCGACCCGGGACAGGGGTTTTACGAGCAGTACTTC
TRBV4-3	TRBJ2-3	NA	NA	12	CASSPGPDTQYF	TGCGCCAGCAGCCCAGGTCCAGATACGCAGTATTTT
TRBV12-3/TRBV12-4	TRBJ2-7	NA	NA	13	CASSDLGVHEQYF	TGTGCCAGCAGCGATCTGGGGGTCCACGAGCAGTACTTC
TRBV6-1	TRBJ1-2	NA	NA	13	CASSEQVDYGYTF	TGTGCCAGCAGTGAACAGGTCGACTATGGCTACACCTTC
TRBV3-1/TRBV3-2	TRBJ1-4	NA	NA	13	CASSVRQNEKLFF	TGCGCCAGCAGTGTACGACAGAATGAAAAACTGTTTTTT
TRBV28	TRBJ1-2	NA	NA	14	CASSLPVTRPSYTF	TGTGCCAGCAGTTTACCCGTGACACGGCCAAGCTACACCTTC
TRBV29-1	TRBJ1-4	TRBD1	NA	14	CSGTTGGGSEKLFF	TGCAGCGGGACCACAGGGGGCGGAAGCGAAAAACTGTTTTTT
TRBV9	TRBJ2-3	TRBD2	NA	15	CASSRTGTSPDTQYF	TGTGCCAGCAGCCGCACCGGGACTAGCCCCGATACGCAGTATTTT
TRBV27	TRBJ2-1	NA	NA	14	CASSLTPGRQEQFF	TGTGCCAGCAGTCTCACACCGGGGAGACAAGAGCAGTTCTTC
TRBV18	TRBJ2-1	NA	NA	16	CASSPGSRGSYNEQFF	TGTGCCAGCTCACCAGGCTCTAGGGGCTCCTACAATGAGCAGTTCTTC
TRBV2	TRBJ1-4	NA	once	13	CASSAEIHEKLFF	TGTGCCAGCAGTGCCGAGATCCATGAAAAACTGTTTTTT
TRBV5-6	TRBJ1-5	NA	NA	15	CASSLGVGYNQPQHF	TGTGCCAGCAGCTTGGGCGTAGGGTACAATCAGCCCCAGCATTTT
TRBV12-3/TRBV12-4	TRBJ1-5	TRBD1	NA	13	CASSLQGGQPQHF	TGTGCCAGCAGTTTACAGGGGGGTCAGCCCCAGCATTTT
TRBV4-2	TRBJ1-2	NA	NA	13	CASSPGTPGGYTF	TGTGCCAGCAGCCCCGGGACTCCCGGGGGCTACACCTTC
TRBV9	TRBJ2-1	NA	NA	15	CPSSSWGGAYNEQFF	TGTCCCAGCAGCTCCTGGGGGGGGGCATACAATGAGCAGTTCTTC
TRBV19	TRBJ2-5	NA	once	15	CASSILTGKGETQYF	TGTGCCAGTAGTATCCTCACAGGGAAAGGAGAGACCCAGTACTTC
TRBV11-3	TRBJ2-5	TRBD2	NA	16	CASSLVGLAGQETQYF	TGTGCCAGCAGCTTAGTAGGACTAGCTGGCCAAGAGACCCAGTACTTC
TRBV6-6	TRBJ2-5	NA	once	15	CASSYSMSYQETQYF	TGTGCCAGCAGTTACTCGATGTCCTACCAAGAGACCCAGTACTTC
TRBV20-1	TRBJ1-1	NA	NA	11	CSPLRNTEAFF	TGCAGTCCTCTCAGGAACACTGAAGCTTTCTTT
TRBV7-3	TRBJ2-2	NA	NA	14	CASSFRFGPGELFF	TGTGCCAGCAGCTTTCGATTCGGTCCCGGGGAGCTGTTTTTT
TRBV19	TRBJ1-5	NA	NA	13	CASSIDVRQPQHF	TGTGCCAGTAGTATAGACGTCAGGCAGCCCCAGCATTTT
TRBV28	TRBJ1-5	NA	NA	16	CASSAPGHLQNQPQHF	TGTGCCAGCAGTGCCCCCGGACACCTACAGAATCAGCCCCAGCATTTT
TRBV25-1	TRBJ1-1	NA	NA	13	CASSDGGNTEAFF	TGTGCCAGCAGTGATGGTGGGAACACTGAAGCTTTCTTT
TRBV28	TRBJ2-7	NA	once	12	CASSSLWYEQYF	TGTGCCAGCAGTTCCCTATGGTACGAGCAGTACTTC
TRBV5-1	TRBJ1-1	NA	NA	16	CASSLIGQGADTEAFF	TGCGCCAGCAGCTTGATCGGGCAGGGAGCGGACACTGAAGCTTTCTTT
TRBV28	TRBJ1-3	NA	NA	14	CASSSYQVGNTIYF	TGTGCCAGCAGTTCCTACCAGGTTGGAAACACCATATATTTT
TRBV7-3	TRBJ1-1	NA	NA	12	CASGGVLTEAFF	TGTGCCAGCGGGGGGGTCCTCACTGAAGCTTTCTTT
TRBV5-1	TRBJ2-1	NA	NA	14	CASSQGGSYNEQFF	TGCGCCAGCAGCCAAGGGGGCTCCTACAATGAGCAGTTCTTC
TRBV20-1	TRBJ1-1	NA	NA	14	CSASTGHQNTEAFF	TGCAGTGCTAGTACCGGTCATCAGAACACTGAAGCTTTCTTT
TRBV2	TRBJ2-7	NA	NA	14	CASSEYGATVEQYF	TGTGCCAGCAGTGAATATGGGGCCACGGTGGAGCAGTACTTC
TRBV6-5	TRBJ2-7	NA	NA	15	CASSYSSRASYEQYF	TGTGCCAGCAGTTACTCGAGCCGTGCGTCCTACGAGCAGTACTTC
TRBV28	TRBJ1-6	NA	NA	13	CASTSTLGSPLHF	TGTGCCAGCACCTCAACTCTCGGGTCACCCCTCCACTTT